Listed here are 2 T cell receptor beta chains from one sample, sequenced in a study of T cell changes during pregnancy in multiple sclerosis (dated by TCRdb to the late 2010s). The library was obtained by the immunoSEQ multiplex PCR assay. Imported from immuneACCESS, the table was reduced by TCRdb to in-frame sequences with V and J called. These copies leave out some clones; in studies compared against another copy, an unresolved V gene accounts for under half, and the cause of the remainder is not known. The sample table contains about 59,000 clones; only one count was recorded for 92% of them. The ten biggest clones cover more than 2.5% of the sample. The starting material was peripheral blood, obtained in the second trimester of pregnancy. The receptors come from a female donor in good health, enrolled as a control in a pregnancy study.

This clone appeared a single time. The chain employs TRBV28 and TRBJ1-2, with a possible D match to TRBD1 (5 bases). There are 13 residues in the CDR3. V was pared by 6 bases and J by 4 bases, with 12 bases between. The germline V gene has CDR1 MDHEN and CDR2 SYDVKM. The CDR3 loop is CASRGPLTYGYTF. The CDR3, as DNA: TGTGCCAGCAGGGGGCCGCTTACCTATGGCTACACCTTC.

V and J are TRBV5-6 and TRBJ2-7, with 8 bases fitting TRBD1. Germline trimming cut 1 base from V and 5 bases from J; bases unmatched to any gene: 14. CDR1 SGHDT and CDR2 YYEEEE come from the germline V gene. This CDR3 region has 17 residues. The CDR3 DNA reads as TGTGCCAGCAGCTTGAGGAGGTACAGGGGGAGTAGAGACGAGCAGTACTTC. This translates into CASSLRRYRGSRDEQYF.